This T cell receptor beta chain was documented in a study of T-cell memory formation after mild COVID-19. Study-level information: The TCR clusters were mostly specific to one donor.

TCRdb itself ran the 5' RACE reads through MiXCR, one entry per CDR3 protein. This repertoire shows about 400,000 distinct CDR3 sequences, 23% found once; its top ten account for under 15%. There are a few counts of this clonotype. Its antigen remains unknown. Regarding the study as a whole: Nothing confirmed that second-wave clones peaking on day 37 were specific for SARS-CoV-2.

Deletions cut 4 bases from V and 2 bases from J, with 14 bases between. This CDR3 spans 15 amino acids. Germline assignment: CDR1 KGHDR and CDR2 SFDVKD. This TCR came from an adult woman who had mild COVID-19 (a few samples of this study predate the infection). Cell type and time point are not known. This chain joins TRBV24-1 and TRBJ2-7; a weak D match, TRBD2 (7 bases). The source material was PBMCs or a T cell subset sorted from them (not recorded which). The CDR3 coding sequence is TGTGCCACCAGTGAGTCGAGGGGGGGTACCTACGAGCAGTACTTC. It yields the protein CATSESRGGTYEQYF.